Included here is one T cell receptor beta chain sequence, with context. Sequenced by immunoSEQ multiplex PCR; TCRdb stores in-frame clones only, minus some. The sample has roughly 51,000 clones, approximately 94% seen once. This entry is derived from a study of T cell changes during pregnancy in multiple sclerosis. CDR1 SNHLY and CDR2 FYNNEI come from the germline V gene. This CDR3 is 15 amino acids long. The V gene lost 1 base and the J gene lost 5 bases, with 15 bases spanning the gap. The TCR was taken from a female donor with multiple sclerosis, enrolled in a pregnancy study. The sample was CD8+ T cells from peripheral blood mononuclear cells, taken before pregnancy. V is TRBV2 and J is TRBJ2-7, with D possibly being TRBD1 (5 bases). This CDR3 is CASSEGTTYPDEQYF. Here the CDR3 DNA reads TGTGCCAGCAGTGAAGGGACAACCTACCCCGACGAGCAGTACTTC.